Listed below are T cell receptor beta chains from one sample, sequenced in a study of T cell responses to AZD1222 COVID-19 vaccine. Clones were sequenced by immunoSEQ multiplex PCR, and TCRdb holds only the in-frame ones, with some missing. The sample holds some 65,000 clones; more than 65% are singletons and the top ten take around 20%. The input for sequencing was peripheral blood, taken on day 0 of MenACWY control vaccination. Receptors originate from an adult in good health. The CDR3 runs from the conserved cysteine through the conserved F or W. A D gene is named only where the DNA matches it firmly. Some rows have no size entry. The others give once, few or many, or a class for an expanded clone.

V gene	D gene	clone size	J gene	CDR3 DNA	CDR3 protein
TRBV19	TRBD1	few	TRBJ1-5	TGTGCCAGTAGTATCGCGGCAGGGGGCTCCAACAGTCAGCCCCAGCATTTT	CASSIAAGGSNSQPQHF
TRBV30	.	.	TRBJ2-2	TGTGCCTGGAACCCAGGGAGAACAAGCACCGGGGAGCTGTTTTTT	CAWNPGRTSTGELFF
TRBV4-3	.	.	TRBJ1-1	TGCGCCAGCAGCCAAGATCGGGGGGTGCGGACTGAAGCTTTCTTT	CASSQDRGVRTEAFF
TRBV13	.	.	TRBJ1-4	TGTGCCAGCAGCTTAGGAGGGGTCGGAGAAAAACTGTTTTTT	CASSLGGVGEKLFF
TRBV5-1	.	.	TRBJ1-3	TGCGCCAGCAGCTTGGACGCCATTAGCTCTGGAAACACCATATATTTT	CASSLDAISSGNTIYF
TRBV19	TRBD1	.	TRBJ1-5	TGTGCCAGTAGTACTCCTCGGGCAGGGGGCTTTAGGAGGAATCAGCCCCAGCATTTT	CASSTPRAGGFRRNQPQHF
TRBV18	TRBD2	.	TRBJ2-1	TGTGCCAGCTCTTCGGGACTAGCGGGAGAATACAATGAGCAGTTCTTC	CASSSGLAGEYNEQFF
TRBV28	TRBD2	once	TRBJ2-7	TGTGCCAGCAGTTACGGGGGGAACTACGAGCAGTACTTC	CASSYGGNYEQYF
TRBV30	.	.	TRBJ1-4	TGTGCCTGCGGAATAACTAATGAAAAACTGTTTTTT	CACGITNEKLFF
TRBV5-1	.	.	TRBJ2-5	TGCGCCAGCAGAACCGTGGGGACTCAAGAGACCCAGTACTTC	CASRTVGTQETQYF
TRBV28	.	.	TRBJ2-7	TGTGCCAGCAGTCCCGTGGCGGGCACCCTCTACGAGCAGTACTTC	CASSPVAGTLYEQYF
TRBV28	.	.	TRBJ1-5	TGTGCCAGCAGTTTAGTGGGACTCGGGAGTCAGCCCCAGCATTTT	CASSLVGLGSQPQHF
TRBV2	.	.	TRBJ2-7	TGTGCCAGCAGTGAAGGGGGACAAACTTGGGAGCAGTACTTC	CASSEGGQTWEQYF
TRBV29-1	TRBD1	.	TRBJ1-1	TGCAGCGCCAATCCCAGGACAGGAGGCACTGAAGCTTTCTTT	CSANPRTGGTEAFF
TRBV5-4	TRBD2	.	TRBJ2-2	TGTGCCAGCAGCCGCACTAGCGGGAGGATTAACACCGGGGAGCTGTTTTTT	CASSRTSGRINTGELFF
TRBV19	TRBD1	.	TRBJ1-4	TGTGCCAGTAGTATAGAGGACAGGGAAGGAAAACTGTTTTTT	CASSIEDREGKLFF
TRBV28	.	.	TRBJ2-4	TGTGCCAGCAGTTTCGCGGGGCCGAGGAACATTCAGTACTTC	CASSFAGPRNIQYF